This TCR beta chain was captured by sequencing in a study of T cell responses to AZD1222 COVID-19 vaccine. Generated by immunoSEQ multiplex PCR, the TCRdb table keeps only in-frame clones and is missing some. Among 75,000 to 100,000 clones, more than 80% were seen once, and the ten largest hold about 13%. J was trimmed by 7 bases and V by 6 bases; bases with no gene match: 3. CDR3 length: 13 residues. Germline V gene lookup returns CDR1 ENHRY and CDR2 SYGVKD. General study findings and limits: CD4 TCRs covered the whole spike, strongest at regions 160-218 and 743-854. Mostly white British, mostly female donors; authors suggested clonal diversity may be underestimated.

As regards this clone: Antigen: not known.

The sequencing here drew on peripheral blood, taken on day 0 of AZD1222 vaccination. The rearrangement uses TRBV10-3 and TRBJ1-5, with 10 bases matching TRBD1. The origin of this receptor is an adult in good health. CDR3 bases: TGTGCCATCAGCGGGACAGGGGACCAGCCCCAGCATTTT. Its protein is CAISGTGDQPQHF.